One TCR beta chain is described in this entry. The table came from immunoSEQ multiplex PCR; TCRdb's copy has only in-frame clones and leaves some out. The table has around 420,000 clones, roughly 86% seen once. The study assigned cohorts using participant-reported clinical history. Trimming pared 5 bases from V and 8 bases from J, leaving 15 bases between. From germline, CDR1 is SEHNR and CDR2 FQNEAQ (reference sequence). The CDR3 contains 13 residues. These data are taken from a study of blood T cell repertoires in COVID-19. At the level of the study: Some COVID-19 samples were acute and others convalescent; all came from the United States, Italy and Spain. PBMCs, B-cell-depleted T cells, or T cells were the source of the cDNA or gDNA that made up the material.

The V call is TRBV7-9, the J call TRBJ1-2; D perhaps matches TRBD1 (6 bases). The TCR sequence derives from a woman aged 40-49 years with acute COVID-19. Material for sequencing was PBMCs or T cells enriched from blood (not recorded which). This CDR3 reads CASSHQGSQGYTF. CDR3 in DNA: TGTGCCAGCAGCCACCAGGGGAGCCAAGGCTACACCTTC.